Each of the 25 T cell receptor beta chains below was sequenced from the same sample in a study of graft-versus-host responses after intestinal transplantation. Generated by immunoSEQ multiplex PCR, the TCRdb table keeps only in-frame clones and is missing some. The sample comprises about 120,000 clones, less than 95% of which are singletons, and over 0.15% rests with the top ten. The antigens of these receptors remain unknown. The material was unstimulated CD4+ T cells sorted from spleen or lymph node cells, obtained before intestinal transplant. The receptors were gathered from a human donor who received an intestinal transplant.

This clone was seen only a few times. The gene calls are TRBV15 and TRBJ1-5, with no clear D. V was shortened by 0 bases and J by 6 bases, with 6 bases between the two germline ends. The CDR3 is 13 amino acids. CDR1 is LNHNV and CDR2 is YYDKDF in the germline V gene (reference sequence). In nucleotides, the CDR3 is TGTGCCACCAGCAGAGATCCGAGTCAGCCCCAGCATTTT. It specifies CATSRDPSQPQHF. The variable domain in full, completed from reference TRBV15 and TRBJ1-5, reads DAMVIQNPRYQVTQFGKPVTLSCSQTLNHNVMYWYQQKSSQAPKLLFHYYDKDFNNEADTPDNFQSRRPNTSFCFLDIRSPGLGDTAMYLCATSRDPSQPQHFGDGTRLSIL.

V and J are TRBV5-4 and TRBJ2-5; perhaps TRBD1 as D (5 bases). In germline, CDR1 is SGHNT, CDR2 YYREEE (reference sequence). The CDR3 has 17 residues. The V end lost 4 bases, the J end lost 1 base, and 20 bases lay between the germline ends. The CDR3 here is CASSRSLVLDSQETQYF. The DNA for the CDR3 is TGTGCCAGCAGCCGATCCTTGGTTTTAGACAGCCAAGAGACCCAGTACTTC.

The V gene is TRBV15, the J gene TRBJ2-1; 10 nucleotides agree with TRBD1. The CDR3 length is 15 residues. Germline V CDR1 and CDR2: LNHNV, YYDKDF (reference sequence). The junction had 3 bases not matched to a gene; V was cut back by 5 bases and J by 2 bases. The CDR3 here is CATSQGQGAYNEQFF. CDR3 bases: TGTGCCACCAGCCAAGGACAGGGGGCCTACAATGAGCAGTTCTTC.

With respect to this clone: The sample has other DNA sequences that encode this CDR3 too. For the CDR3, the DNA is TGTGCCAGCAGCTTGGCGAGCGGGTACAATGAGCAGTTCTTC. This gives the protein CASSLASGYNEQFF. The chain couples TRBV11-2 to TRBJ2-1; possible D gene TRBD2, 6 bases. CDR1 is SGHAT, CDR2 FQNNGV, per germline. Deletions cut 3 bases from V and 4 bases from J, with 10 bases between. This CDR3 has 14 amino acids.

The chain has TRBV15 and TRBJ2-2, with a weak D call TRBD1 (6 bases). Trimming shortened V by 1 base and J by 5 bases, and 20 bases separated the two germline ends. The V gene's germline CDR1 is LNHNV and CDR2 YYDKDF (reference sequence). The CDR3 contains 18 residues. CDR3 bases: TGTGCCACCAGCAGAGGGAAACGACAGGCGTTGAGGACCGGGGAGCTGTTTTTT. Translated, it gives CATSRGKRQALRTGELFF.

The chain links TRBV5-4 to TRBJ1-2; maybe TRBD1 (5 bases). This CDR3 is 14 amino acids long. V lost 4 bases and J 5 bases, leaving 15 bases between the germline ends. The germline CDR1 and CDR2 sequences are SGHNT and YYREEE (reference sequence). CDR3 sequence (DNA): TGTGCCAGCAGCCCCGAGGCAGGGCGGTATGGCTACACCTTC. It yields the protein CASSPEAGRYGYTF.

The chain joins TRBV5-1 to TRBJ2-5, with 7 bases fitting TRBD1. CDR3 length: 14 residues. After removal of 2 bases from V and 2 bases from J, the junction contained 3 bases not matched to a gene. Germline V CDR1 and CDR2: SGHRS, YFSETQ. CDR3 protein: CASSFGTAQETQYF. The CDR3 DNA follows: TGCGCCAGCAGCTTCGGGACAGCGCAAGAGACCCAGTACTTC. Based on the CDR3 plus reference TRBV5-1 and TRBJ2-5, the full variable domain is KAGVTQTPRYLIKTRGQQVTLSCSPISGHRSVSWYQQTPGQGLQFLFEYFSETQRNKGNFPGRFSGRQFSNSRSEMNVSTLELGDSALYLCASSFGTAQETQYFGPGTRLLVL.

CDR3 region: CASSLRAYEQYF. The CDR3 nucleotides read TGTGCCAGCAGTTTACGGGCCTACGAGCAGTACTTC. The chain recombines TRBV28 with TRBJ2-7; D not certain. V gave up 2 bases and J gave up 2 bases, with 4 bases separating them. This CDR3 is 12 amino acids long. Germline V CDR1 and CDR2: MDHEN, SYDVKM.

This chain joins TRBV29-1 and TRBJ2-7, with D tentatively TRBD1 (5 bases). The CDR3 is 13 amino acids. CDR1 is SQVTM and CDR2 is ANQGSEA in the germline V gene. V lost 5 bases, J lost 0 bases, and 11 bases lay in between. CDR3 nucleotides: TGCAGCGTTAGGGGCTTAAGCTCCTACGAGCAGTACTTC. This sequence encodes CSVRGLSSYEQYF.

The gene calls are TRBV27 and TRBJ2-2, with TRBD2 matching 14 bases. The CDR3 consists of 19 residues. Losses at the gene ends were 4 bases for V and 2 bases for J; bases not matched to a gene: 9. Germline lookup yields CDR1 MNHEY and CDR2 SMNVEV (reference sequence). The CDR3 loop reads CASSSWGLAGASNTGELFF. In DNA, the CDR3 is TGTGCCAGCAGTTCCTGGGGACTAGCGGGAGCAAGTAACACCGGGGAGCTGTTTTTT.

The chain couples TRBV19 to TRBJ1-4, with 10 nucleotides matching TRBD1. The CDR3 spans 15 residues. In germline, CDR1 is LNHDA, CDR2 SQIVND (reference sequence). The V gene end was trimmed by 3 bases and the J gene end by 10 bases; junction bases not matched to a gene: 8. CDR3 nucleotide sequence: TGTGCCAGTAGTATCGCCGGGACAGGGGACGGAAAACTGTTTTTT. It is translated as CASSIAGTGDGKLFF.

V gene TRBV6-5 combines with J gene TRBJ1-5; D possibly corresponds to TRBD1 (5 bases). The CDR3 totals 14 residues. Germline-derived CDR1 and CDR2 are MNHEY and SVGAGI. Trimming took off 9 bases at V and 0 bases at J, with 12 bases between the two ends. In DNA, the CDR3 is TGTGCCAGATTACAGGCTTATAGCAATCAGCCCCAGCATTTT. Translating it yields CARLQAYSNQPQHF.

The chain joins TRBV28 to TRBJ2-7, with 8 bases that match TRBD2. CDR1 is MDHEN and CDR2 is SYDVKM in the germline V gene. Unmatched junction bases numbered 8, after V lost 6 bases and J lost 4 bases. This CDR3 spans 14 amino acids. In DNA form, the CDR3 reads TGTGCCAGCAGGGGAGCGGGAGCGTCGTACGAGCAGTACTTC. Translation gives CASRGAGASYEQYF.

The chain has TRBV29-1 and TRBJ2-2, with D possibly TRBD2 on 7 matching bases. V was cut by 7 bases and J by 2 bases, with 17 bases left in between. The CDR3 is 15 amino acids. The germline CDR1 and CDR2 sequences are SQVTM and ANQGSEA. In DNA, the CDR3 is TGCAGCGCCGCCCGGGGGGCGGTTAACACCGGGGAGCTGTTTTTT. Its translation is CSAARGAVNTGELFF.

The chain combines TRBV19 with TRBJ1-3; a weak D match, TRBD1 (6 bases). V was pared by 3 bases and J by 4 bases, with 10 bases between. The length of the CDR3 is 14 residues. Per germline, CDR1 LNHDA and CDR2 SQIVND (reference sequence). The CDR3 is CASSIPRGGNTIYF. The CDR3 region has the DNA TGTGCCAGTAGTATCCCCAGGGGAGGAAACACCATATATTTT.

The chain carries TRBV6-5 and TRBJ2-3; 9 positions match TRBD1. CDR1 and CDR2 from the germline V gene are MNHEY and SVGAGI. V was pared by 5 bases and J by 6 bases, with 6 bases of the junction left unmatched. The CDR3 length is 14 residues. DNA of the CDR3: TGTGCCAGCAGTGGACAGGGGACGGGGGATACGCAGTATTTT. It encodes CASSGQGTGDTQYF.

The V call is TRBV18, the J call TRBJ1-5; D is ambiguous. Germline CDR1 reads KGHSH; CDR2 reads LQKENI. The V end lost 3 bases, the J end lost 6 bases, and 9 bases lay between the germline ends. This CDR3 has 13 amino acids. The CDR3 DNA reads as TGTGCCAGCTCACCTGTAGAAAGTCAGCCCCAGCATTTT. Amino acids: CASSPVESQPQHF.

This chain's CDR3 is CASSWPQGRDYGYTF. The CDR3 DNA is TGTGCCAGCAGCTGGCCACAGGGGCGAGACTATGGCTACACCTTC. The chain has TRBV5-4 and TRBJ1-2; 7 bases agree with TRBD1. CDR1 is SGHNT and CDR2 is YYREEE in the germline V gene (reference sequence). CDR3 length: 15 residues. The V gene end was trimmed by 3 bases and the J gene end by 3 bases; junction bases not matched to a gene: 8.

V and J are TRBV7-9 and TRBJ2-1; 7 bases match TRBD1. The germline V gene encodes CDR1 SEHNR and CDR2 FQNEAQ (reference sequence). V lost 5 bases to trimming and J lost 3 bases; unmatched junction nucleotides: 4. The length of the CDR3 is 14 residues. The CDR3 bases are TGTGCCAGCAGCCTTTGGGACAGCTACAATGAGCAGTTCTTC. This translates into CASSLWDSYNEQFF.

The genes are TRBV5-5 and TRBJ2-7, with TRBD2 matching over 9 bases. Germline-derived CDR1 and CDR2 are SGHKS and YYEKEE (reference sequence). This CDR3 comprises 15 residues. J gave up 7 bases and V 0 bases, and 8 bases lay outside the gene matches. The CDR3 bases are TGTGCCAGCAGCTTGGAGACTAGCGGTAGGGGGGAGCAGTACTTC. Its translation is CASSLETSGRGEQYF.

The V and J genes are TRBV18 and TRBJ1-2; TRBD1 agrees at 7 bases. CDR1 and CDR2 (germline): KGHSH, LQKENI. CDR3 size: 12 residues. J gave up 8 bases and V 6 bases, and 6 bases lay outside the gene matches. The CDR3 bases are TGTGCCAGCTCCGCAACAGGGGAAGGCTACACCTTC. This sequence encodes CASSATGEGYTF.

The V gene is TRBV25-1, the J gene TRBJ2-7; 11 positions agree with TRBD1. This CDR3 region has 15 residues. With 3 bases clipped from V and 2 bases from J, the junction kept 3 bases outside the gene matches. The germline V gene encodes CDR1 MGHDK and CDR2 SYGVNS. DNA for the CDR3: TGTGCCAGCAGTGAGCCGGGACAGGGGGCCTACGAGCAGTACTTC. Protein: CASSEPGQGAYEQYF.

The chain couples TRBV18 to TRBJ2-5; the match to TRBD2 covers 13 bases. CDR1 KGHSH and CDR2 LQKENI come from the germline V gene. V shed 5 bases and J 3 bases; nucleotides not matched to a gene: 3. The CDR3 runs 15 residues. CDR3: CASSVGLAGEETQYF. The DNA of the CDR3 is TGTGCCAGCTCAGTTGGACTAGCGGGAGAAGAGACCCAGTACTTC.

The chain joins TRBV5-1 to TRBJ2-6; D perhaps matches TRBD1 (6 bases). Germline CDR1 SGHRS, CDR2 YFSETQ. The CDR3 has 17 residues. Trimming took off 4 bases at V and 1 base at J, with 15 bases between the two ends. The DNA for the CDR3 is TGCGCCAGCAGCCTTATAGGGGGAACTTCTGGGGCCAACGTCCTGACTTTC. The encoded protein is CASSLIGGTSGANVLTF.

The chain carries TRBV11-2 and TRBJ2-1, with 7 bases identical to TRBD2. With 0 bases clipped from V and 3 bases from J, the junction kept 8 bases outside the gene matches. Looked up from germline, CDR1 is SGHAT and CDR2 is FQNNGV. The CDR3 is 17 residues long. DNA of the CDR3: TGTGCCAGCAGCTTAGAGCGGCTAGCGGCCAGCTACAATGAGCAGTTCTTC. Its protein is CASSLERLAASYNEQFF. The whole variable domain, remainder taken from reference TRBV11-2 and TRBJ2-1, is EAGVAQSPRYKIIEKRQSVAFWCNPISGHATLYWYQQILGQGPKLLIQFQNNGVVDDSQLPKDRFSAERLKGVDSTLKIQPAKLEDSAVYLCASSLERLAASYNEQFFGPGTRLTVL.